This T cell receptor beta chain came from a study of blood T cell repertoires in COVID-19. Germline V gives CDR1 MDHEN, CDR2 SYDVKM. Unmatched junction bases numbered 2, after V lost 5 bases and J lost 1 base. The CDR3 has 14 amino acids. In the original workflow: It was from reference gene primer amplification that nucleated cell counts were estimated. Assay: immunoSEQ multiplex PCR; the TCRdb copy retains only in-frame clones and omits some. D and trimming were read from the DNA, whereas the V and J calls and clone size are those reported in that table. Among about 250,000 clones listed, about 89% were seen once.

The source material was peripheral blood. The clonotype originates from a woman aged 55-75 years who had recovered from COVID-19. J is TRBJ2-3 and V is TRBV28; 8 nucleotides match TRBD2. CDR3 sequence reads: CASSGGLGTDTQYF. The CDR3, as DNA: TGTGCCAGCAGTGGGGGACTAGGCACAGATACGCAGTATTTT.